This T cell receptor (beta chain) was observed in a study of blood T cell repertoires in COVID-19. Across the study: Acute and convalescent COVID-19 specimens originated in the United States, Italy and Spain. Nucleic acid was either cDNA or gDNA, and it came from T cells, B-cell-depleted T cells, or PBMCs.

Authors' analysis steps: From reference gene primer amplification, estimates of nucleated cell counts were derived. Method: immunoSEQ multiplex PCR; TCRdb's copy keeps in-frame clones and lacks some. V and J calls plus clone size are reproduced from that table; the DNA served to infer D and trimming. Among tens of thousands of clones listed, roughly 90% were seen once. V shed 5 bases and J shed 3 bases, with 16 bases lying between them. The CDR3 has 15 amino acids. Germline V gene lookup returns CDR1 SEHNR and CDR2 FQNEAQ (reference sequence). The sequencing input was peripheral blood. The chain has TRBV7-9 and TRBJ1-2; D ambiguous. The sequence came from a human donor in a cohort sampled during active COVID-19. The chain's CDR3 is CASSPGRAGDYGYTF. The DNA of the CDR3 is TGTGCCAGCAGCCCAGGTCGAGCGGGCGACTATGGCTACACCTTC. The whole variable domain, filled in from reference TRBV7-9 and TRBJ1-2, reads DTGVSQNPRHKITKRGQNVTFRCDPISEHNRLYWYRQTLGQGPEFLTYFQNEAQLEKSRLLSDRFSAERPKGSFSTLEIQRTEQGDSAMYLCASSPGRAGDYGYTFGSGTRLTVV.